The 7 T cell receptor beta chains given below trace back to one sample, sequenced in a study of CXCR3-negative and CXCR3-positive naive CD8 T cells (dated 2019 in TCRdb). The paper's findings and limits, for the study overall: TRB CDR3s from CXCR3-positive naive cells showed higher hydrophobicity (lower Kidera factor 4), lower energy, and higher strength and volume indices than CXCR3-negative naive cells.

For these TCRs, the target antigens are not known. These reads were obtained on a NextSeq 550. The Human TCR Profiling Kit (MiLaboratory) was used to prepare UMI-labeled 5' RACE TRB cDNA libraries. Based on TCRdb reprocessing of the reads, there is one entry per CDR3 protein sequence, and DNA is missing. The record for this sample contains roughly 110,000 distinct CDR3 sequences. In total, the top ten clones hold 0.36% of the sample. Specimen: naive CXCR3+ CD8+ T cells from blood. The sample's cell subset or site label, decoded: CD45RO-CCR7+CD27+CD95- naive CD8+ T cells expressing CXCR3 (TNR3+). These receptors came from a human donor in good health. Some clones in this sample may be carry-over from other donors' samples.

The chain uses TRBV11-2 and TRBJ2-7; TCRdb designates TRBD1, a call that cannot be tested without DNA. CDR1 and CDR2 (germline): SGHAT, FQNNGV. The CDR3 has 15 amino acids. CDR3 loop: CASSFLSGSPNEQYF.

The chain combines TRBV10-3 with TRBJ2-2; the D gene TCRdb calls, TRBD1, cannot be checked with no DNA. The CDR3 extends over 16 amino acids. Germline values: CDR1 ENHRY, CDR2 SYGVKD. The CDR3 sequence is CAIYRTGTRSTGELFF.

The chain recombines TRBV3-1 with TRBJ2-7; no DNA is available, so the TRBD1 call from TCRdb remains unchecked. This CDR3 has 16 residues. The germline V gene encodes CDR1 LGHDT and CDR2 YNNKEL (reference sequence). CDR3 sequence reads: CASSHPGEKASYEQYF.

This chain connects TRBV6-6 to TRBJ2-5. CDR1 and CDR2 (germline): MNHNY, SVGAGI (reference sequence). The CDR3 is made up of 15 amino acids. CDR3 amino acids: CASSYSTSGGETQYF.

V and J are TRBV28 and TRBJ2-3; as DNA is missing, the TRBD2 call by TCRdb cannot be tested. The CDR3 covers 16 residues. Germline V CDR1 and CDR2: MDHEN, SYDVKM. CDR3 sequence reads: CASSFERGFLTDTQYF.

J is TRBJ2-5 and V is TRBV15; TCRdb's D call of TRBD1 is untestable without DNA. The CDR3 runs 14 residues. The germline V gene encodes CDR1 LNHNV and CDR2 YYDKDF (reference sequence). CDR3 sequence reads: CATSADSSQETQYF.

The gene calls are TRBV7-6 and TRBJ1-1. The germline V gene encodes CDR1 SGHVS and CDR2 FNYEAQ. This CDR3 has 12 residues. CDR3 sequence: CASSLDKAEAFF.